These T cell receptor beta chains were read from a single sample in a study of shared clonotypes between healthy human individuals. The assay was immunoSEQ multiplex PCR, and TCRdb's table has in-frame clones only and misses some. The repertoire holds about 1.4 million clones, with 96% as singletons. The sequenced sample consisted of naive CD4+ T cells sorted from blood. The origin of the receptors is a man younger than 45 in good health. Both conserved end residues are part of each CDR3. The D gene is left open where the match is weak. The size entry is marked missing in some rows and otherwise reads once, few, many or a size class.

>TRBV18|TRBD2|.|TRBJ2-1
TGTGCCAGCTCAAAGACTAGCGGGAGGGAGTGGTACAATGAGCAGTTCTTC
CASSKTSGREWYNEQFF
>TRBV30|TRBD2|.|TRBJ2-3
TGTGCCTGGAGTGACGGGACTAGCGGGAGAGATACGCAGTATTTT
CAWSDGTSGRDTQYF
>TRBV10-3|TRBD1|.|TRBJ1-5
TGTGCCATCAGTGACAATAGGGGGCAGGTCGGCAATCAGCCCCAGCATTTT
CAISDNRGQVGNQPQHF
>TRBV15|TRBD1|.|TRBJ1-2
TGTGCCACCAGCAGAGATCTGACAGAATTATCAGGGGGGTATGTAGGCTACACCTTC
CATSRDLTELSGGYVGYTF
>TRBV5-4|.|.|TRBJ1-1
TGTGCCAGCAGCCCCAACGTGGGGAACACTGAAGCTTTCTTT
CASSPNVGNTEAFF
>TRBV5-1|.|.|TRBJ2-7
TGCGCCAGCAGCCTGTCCTCCCAGGCCTACTCCTACGAGCAGTACTTC
CASSLSSQAYSYEQYF
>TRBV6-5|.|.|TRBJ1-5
TGTGCCAGCAGTTTGACCGGGAATCAGCCCCAGCATTTT
CASSLTGNQPQHF
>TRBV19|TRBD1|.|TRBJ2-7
TGTGCCAGTAGTATCGACAGGGGATACGAGCAGTACTTC
CASSIDRGYEQYF
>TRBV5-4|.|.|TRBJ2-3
TGTGCCAGCAGCTTGGTACAAGGCACAGATACGCAGTATTTT
CASSLVQGTDTQYF
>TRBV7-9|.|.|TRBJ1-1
TGTGCCAGCAGGTCGGACAGCGGGGACACTGAAGCTTTCTTT
CASRSDSGDTEAFF
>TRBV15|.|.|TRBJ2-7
TGTGCCACCAGCAGATCCTCTGAACCGGGACAACAGAGGTTC
CATSRSSEPGQQRF
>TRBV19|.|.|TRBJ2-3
TGTGCCAGTAGTCCTAGGGCGGCTAGCACAGATACGCAGTATTTT
CASSPRAASTDTQYF
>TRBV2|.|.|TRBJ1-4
TGTGCCAGCAGTGGGGGCAGCGGAGATGAAAAACTGTTTTTT
CASSGGSGDEKLFF
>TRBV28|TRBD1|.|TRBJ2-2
TGTGTGGGACAGAAGAACACCGGGGAGCTGTTTTTT
CVGQKNTGELFF
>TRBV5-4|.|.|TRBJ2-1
TGTGCCAGCAGCTTGCCGGGGAGGACAGGTTCGTCCTACAATGAGCAGTTCTTC
CASSLPGRTGSSYNEQFF
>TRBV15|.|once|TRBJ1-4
TGTGCCACCATCAGAGAACAGGTAGGTCTAGAAAAACTGTTTTTT
CATIREQVGLEKLFF
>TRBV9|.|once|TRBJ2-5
TGTGCCAGCAGCGTTAAAGACAGAGAGCAAGAGACCCAGTACTTC
CASSVKDREQETQYF
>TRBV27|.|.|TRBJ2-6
TGTGCCAGCAGTTTCAGGGCCTCTGGGGCCAACGTCCTGACTTTC
CASSFRASGANVLTF
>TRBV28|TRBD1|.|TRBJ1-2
TGTGCCAGCAGTTTCCTGACAGGGGCCTATGGCTACACCTTC
CASSFLTGAYGYTF
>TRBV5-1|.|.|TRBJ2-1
TGCGCCAGCAGCTTGGCCGGGGACACTACCTACAATGAGCAGTTCTTC
CASSLAGDTTYNEQFF
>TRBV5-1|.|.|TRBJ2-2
TGCGCCAGCAGCTTAAGCGGGCCGGCCACTGGGGAGCTGTTTTTT
CASSLSGPATGELFF
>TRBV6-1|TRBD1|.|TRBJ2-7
TGTGCCAGTATAGGTGGACAGGAACTCGTGGAGCAGTACTTC
CASIGGQELVEQYF
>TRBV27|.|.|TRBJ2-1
TGTGCCAGCAGTCGCACGCCGGATACGAACTACAATGAGCAGTTCTTC
CASSRTPDTNYNEQFF
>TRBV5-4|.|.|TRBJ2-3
TGTGCCAGCAGCTTGGCGGGAGCGTCCGCAGATACGCAGTATTTT
CASSLAGASADTQYF
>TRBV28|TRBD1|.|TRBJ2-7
TGTGCCAGCAGTTATAATGGTCCGGGACAGGTCTCCTACGAGCAGTACTTC
CASSYNGPGQVSYEQYF
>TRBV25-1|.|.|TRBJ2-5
TGTGCCAGCAGTGAATTTGGAAGGGAAGAGACCCAGTACTTC
CASSEFGREETQYF
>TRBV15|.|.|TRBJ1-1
TGTGCCACCAGCAGAGACGCCTCGTTTGGGGGAGGCCGGAGGTCTGAAGCTTTCTTT
CATSRDASFGGGRRSEAFF
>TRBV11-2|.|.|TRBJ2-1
TGTGCCAGCAGCTTTAGACCGCCCCCTAGGAGCTCCTACAATGAGCAGTTCTTC
CASSFRPPPRSSYNEQFF
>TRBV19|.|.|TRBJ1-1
TGTGCCAGTAGTATACCGGGACACGACTCTGAAGCTTTCTTT
CASSIPGHDSEAFF
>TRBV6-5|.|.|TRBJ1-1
TGTGCCAGCAGTTACTCGCGGGTCCGAAACACTGAAGCTTTCTTT
CASSYSRVRNTEAFF
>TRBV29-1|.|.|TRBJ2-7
TGCAGCGCAGGAGGATTGGAATACGAGCAGTACTTC
CSAGGLEYEQYF
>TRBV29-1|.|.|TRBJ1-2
TGCAGCGGGCAGACAACGAACTATGGCTACACCTTC
CSGQTTNYGYTF
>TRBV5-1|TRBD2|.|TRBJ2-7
TGCGCCAGCAGCTTGGCCCGTGCGGGAGAGTACGAGCAGTACTTC
CASSLARAGEYEQYF
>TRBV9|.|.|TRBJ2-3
TGTGCCAGCAGCGGAGGGGGAGAGGACGCAGATACGCAGTATTTT
CASSGGGEDADTQYF
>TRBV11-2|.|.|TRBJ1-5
TGTGCCAGCAGCTTTTCCGGCAATCAGCCCCAGCATTTT
CASSFSGNQPQHF
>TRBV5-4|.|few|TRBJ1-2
TGTGCCAGCAGCGACGACGGGAAGTATGGCTACACCTTC
CASSDDGKYGYTF
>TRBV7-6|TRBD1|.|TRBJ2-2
TGTGCCAGCAGCTTACTGGGACAGGGGGCTGAGGAGCTGTTTTTT
CASSLLGQGAEELFF
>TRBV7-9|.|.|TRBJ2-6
TGTGCCAGCAGCCCCCGAGGGAGAGGGAGTGCTGGGGCCAACGTCCTGACTTTC
CASSPRGRGSAGANVLTF
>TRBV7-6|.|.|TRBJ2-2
TGTGCCAGCAGCTTAGTAGCGGACACCGGGGAGCTGTTTTTT
CASSLVADTGELFF
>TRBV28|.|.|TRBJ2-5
TGTGCCAGCAGTTCGGTTCAAGAGACCCAGTACTTC
CASSSVQETQYF
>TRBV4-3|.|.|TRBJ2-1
TGCGCCAGCAGCCAGTCGGTTGGGGTGGGGTACAATGAGCAGTTCTTC
CASSQSVGVGYNEQFF
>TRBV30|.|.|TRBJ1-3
TGTGCCTGGAGTGTTGTCTTCAGGGGCTCTGGAAACACCATATATTTT
CAWSVVFRGSGNTIYF
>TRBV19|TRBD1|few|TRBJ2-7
TGTGCCAGTAGTATATACCAACAGGGGCGGGACGAGCAGTACTTC
CASSIYQQGRDEQYF
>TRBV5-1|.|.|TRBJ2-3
TGCGCCAGCAGCCTCGTCCCCTTCGGCGATACGCAGTATTTT
CASSLVPFGDTQYF
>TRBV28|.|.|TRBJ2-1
TGTGCCAGCAGTTTATGGAAACCAGGGGAATTGACCTACAATGAGCAGTTCTTC
CASSLWKPGELTYNEQFF
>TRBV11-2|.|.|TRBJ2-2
TGTGCCAGCAGCTTGGGGACCCACAACACCGGGGAGCTGTTTTTT
CASSLGTHNTGELFF
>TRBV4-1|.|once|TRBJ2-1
TGCGCCAGCAGCCAAGGAGAGGTGGGCAGGGTGTATCAGTTCTTC
CASSQGEVGRVYQFF
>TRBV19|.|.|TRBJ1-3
TGTGCCAGTAGTATGGGGCGGACCTCTGGAAACACCATATATTTT
CASSMGRTSGNTIYF
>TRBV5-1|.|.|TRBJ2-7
TGCGCCAGCAGCTTGGGTTGGGGGCTAGCGGTCTACGAGCAGTACTTC
CASSLGWGLAVYEQYF
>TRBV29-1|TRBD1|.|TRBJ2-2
TGCAGCGTTGGACAGGGGAATACCGGGGAGCTGTTTTTT
CSVGQGNTGELFF
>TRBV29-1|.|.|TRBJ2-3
TGCAGCGTTGGCGTAGATACGCAGTATTTT
CSVGVDTQYF
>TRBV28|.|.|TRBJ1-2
TGTGCCAGCAGTTTACCCCGCGGCTATGGCTACACCTTC
CASSLPRGYGYTF
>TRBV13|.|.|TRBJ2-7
TGTGCCAGCAGCCTAGGGGGGCGGAAACCCTACGAGCAGTACTTC
CASSLGGRKPYEQYF
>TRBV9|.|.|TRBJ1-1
TGTGCCAGCAGCGTAGATGTAAGGTCGAACACTGAAGCTTTCTTT
CASSVDVRSNTEAFF
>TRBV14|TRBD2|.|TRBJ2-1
TGTGCCAGCAGCCATCAACTAGCGGGCTTCAATGAGCAGTTCTTC
CASSHQLAGFNEQFF
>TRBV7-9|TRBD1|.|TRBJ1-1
TGTGCCAGCAGCGCAGGGGGTCGAGAAGCTTTCTTT
CASSAGGREAFF
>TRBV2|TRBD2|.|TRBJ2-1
TGTGCCAGCAGTGAGCTAGCGGGAGGATTTGGTGAGCAGTTCTTC
CASSELAGGFGEQFF
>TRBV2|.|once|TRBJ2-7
TGTGCCGGGGGGATTATCTACGAGCAGTACTTC
CAGGIIYEQYF